The sequence of this T cell receptor beta chain was determined in a study of OX40 agonist ivuxolimab in advanced cancers. Trimming took 2 bases from V and 1 from J; bases not matched to a gene: 12. CDR1 MNHNS and CDR2 SASEGT come from the germline V gene. This CDR3 has 18 amino acids. The data were produced by immunoSEQ multiplex PCR, yet TCRdb's version contains in-frame clones alone and is incomplete. Here the sample spans around 79,000 clones, approximately 86% being singletons. The origin of this receptor is an adult with an advanced solid tumor such as melanoma, head and neck, liver or kidney cancer. The sample was CD4+ or CD8+ T cells sorted from blood, taken in a trial of the OX40 agonist ivuxolimab. The rearrangement joins TRBV6-1 to TRBJ2-7, with 9 bases fitting TRBD2. The CDR3 protein is CASSELGVLAGVSYEQYF. Here the CDR3 DNA reads TGTGCCAGCAGTGAATTAGGGGTACTAGCGGGTGTTTCCTACGAGCAGTACTTC.